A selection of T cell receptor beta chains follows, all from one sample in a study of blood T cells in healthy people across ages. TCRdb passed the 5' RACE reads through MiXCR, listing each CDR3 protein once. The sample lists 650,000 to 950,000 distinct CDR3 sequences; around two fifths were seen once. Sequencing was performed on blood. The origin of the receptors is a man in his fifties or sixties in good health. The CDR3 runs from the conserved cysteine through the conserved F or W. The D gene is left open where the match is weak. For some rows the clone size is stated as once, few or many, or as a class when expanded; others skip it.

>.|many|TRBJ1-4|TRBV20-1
CSARELGGGPLGKLFF
TGCAGTGCTAGAGAACTTGGGGGGGGCCCCTTGGGAAAACTGTTTTTT
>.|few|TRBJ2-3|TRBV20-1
CSASLGRDTDTQYF
TGCAGTGCTAGCTTAGGCAGGGACACAGATACGCAGTATTTT
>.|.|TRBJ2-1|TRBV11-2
CASSAERQFF
TGTGCCAGCAGCGCCGAGCGGCAGTTCTTC
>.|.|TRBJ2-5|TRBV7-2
CASSLDGSYNEQYF
TGTGCCAGCAGCTTAGACGGGAGTTACAATGAGCAGTACTTC
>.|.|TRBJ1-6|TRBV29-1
CSVDVERRCSPLHF
TGCAGCGTTGATGTGGAGCGTAGATGTTCACCCCTCCACTTT
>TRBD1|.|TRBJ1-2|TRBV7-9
CASSVQGIGDGYTF
TGTGCCAGCAGCGTACAGGGGATTGGGGATGGCTACACCTTC
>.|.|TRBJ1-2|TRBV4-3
CASSQDLLGGQGYGYTF
TGCGCCAGCAGCCAAGATCTTTTGGGGGGCCAGGGCTATGGCTACACCTTC
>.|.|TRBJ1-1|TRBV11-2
CASSPSKGLVTEAFF
TGTGCCAGCAGCCCTTCTAAGGGGCTGGTCACTGAAGCTTTCTTT
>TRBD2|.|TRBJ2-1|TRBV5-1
CASSYSARGDYNEQFF
TGCGCCAGCAGCTACAGTGCCCGGGGGGACTACAATGAGCAGTTCTTC
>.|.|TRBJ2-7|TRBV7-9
CASSVGPVYEQYF
TGTGCCAGCAGCGTCGGGCCAGTTTACGAGCAGTACTTC
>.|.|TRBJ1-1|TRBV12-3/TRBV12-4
CASSLSGVGTEAFF
TGTGCCAGCAGTTTATCGGGGGTAGGCACTGAAGCTTTCTTT
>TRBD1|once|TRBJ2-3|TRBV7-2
CASSTQTGLTDTQYF
TGTGCCAGCAGCACACAGACAGGGCTCACAGATACGCAGTATTTT
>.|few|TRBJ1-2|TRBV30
CAWGGPGDMGDYGYTF
TGTGCCTGGGGGGGTCCTGGGGACATGGGGGACTATGGCTACACCTTC
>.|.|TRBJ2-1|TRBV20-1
CSARRAGDQETQFF
TGCAGTGCTAGAAGGGCAGGGGACCAAGAGACCCAGTTCTTC
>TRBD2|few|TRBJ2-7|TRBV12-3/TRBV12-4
CASSPKGLAGDEQYF
TGTGCCAGCAGCCCAAAGGGTCTAGCGGGGGACGAGCAGTACTTC
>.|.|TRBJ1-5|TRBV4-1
CASSQDPRKREPQHF
TGCGCCAGCAGCCAAGACCCACGAAAGAGGGAGCCCCAGCATTTT
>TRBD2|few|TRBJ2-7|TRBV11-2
CASSLASGATYEQYF
TGTGCCAGCAGCTTAGCGAGCGGGGCAACCTACGAGCAGTACTTC
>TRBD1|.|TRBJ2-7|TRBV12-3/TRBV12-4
CASSDPQGARYEQYF
TGTGCCAGCAGTGATCCACAGGGGGCACGCTACGAGCAGTACTTC
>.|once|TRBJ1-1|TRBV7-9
CASTLSTEAFF
TGTGCCAGCACGTTATCCACTGAAGCTTTCTTT
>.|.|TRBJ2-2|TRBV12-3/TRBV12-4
CASSWTEATGELFF
TGTGCCAGCAGCTGGACAGAGGCCACCGGGGAGCTGTTTTTT
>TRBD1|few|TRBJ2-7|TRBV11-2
CASSLAPGQGRYEQYF
TGTGCCAGCAGCTTAGCTCCGGGACAGGGGAGGTACGAGCAGTACTTC
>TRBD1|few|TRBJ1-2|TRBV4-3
CASSRNLQGRGGYTF
TGCGCCAGCAGCCGAAACCTACAGGGGCGTGGGGGCTACACCTTC
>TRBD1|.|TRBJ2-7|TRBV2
CASRPDRARFYEQYF
TGTGCCAGCAGGCCGGACAGGGCCCGTTTCTACGAGCAGTACTTC
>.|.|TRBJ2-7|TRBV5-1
CASSLESTGSSYEQYF
TGCGCCAGCAGCTTGGAATCCACAGGGAGCTCCTACGAGCAGTACTTC
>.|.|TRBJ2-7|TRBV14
CASSQIGREQYF
TGTGCCAGCAGCCAAATCGGGCGCGAGCAGTACTTC
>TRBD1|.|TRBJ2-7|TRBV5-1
CASSLDRGVFYEQYF
TGCGCCAGCAGCTTGGACAGGGGGGTTTTCTACGAGCAGTACTTC
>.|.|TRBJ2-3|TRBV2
CASSDDDRTRIGGTSTDTQYF
TGTGCCAGCAGTGACGACGATAGGACCCGAATCGGGGGAACTAGCACAGATACGCAGTATTTT
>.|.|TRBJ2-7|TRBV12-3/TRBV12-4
CASSLMGHGYEQYF
TGTGCCAGCAGTTTAATGGGACACGGCTACGAGCAGTACTTC
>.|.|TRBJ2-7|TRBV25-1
CASSDTFGASYNEQYF
TGTGCCAGCAGTGATACCTTCGGGGCCTCCTACAATGAGCAGTACTTC
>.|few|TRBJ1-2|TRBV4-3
CASSQNRNYGYTF
TGCGCCAGCAGCCAAAACAGAAACTATGGCTACACCTTC
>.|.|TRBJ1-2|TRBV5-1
CASSSRVDGGYTF
TGCGCCAGCAGCTCCAGGGTAGATGGGGGCTACACCTTC
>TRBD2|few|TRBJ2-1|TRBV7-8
CASTLRGGSGGTGEQFF
TGTGCCAGCACCCTTAGGGGGGGCAGCGGGGGAACAGGGGAGCAGTTCTTC
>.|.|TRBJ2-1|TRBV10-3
CAISESTRGQFF
TGTGCCATCAGTGAGTCAACTAGGGGGCAGTTCTTC
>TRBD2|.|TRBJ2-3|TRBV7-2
CASSDGTSGSSPDTQYF
TGTGCCAGCAGCGACGGGACTAGCGGGAGTTCCCCAGATACGCAGTATTTT
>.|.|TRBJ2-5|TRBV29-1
CSATRAVQETQYF
TGCAGCGCCACCAGGGCGGTGCAAGAGACCCAGTACTTT
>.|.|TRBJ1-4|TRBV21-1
CVSLLEKLFF
TGTGTCAGCCTCCTTGAGAAACTGTTTTTT
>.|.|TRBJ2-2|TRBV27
CASTFGGRNTGELFF
TGTGCCAGCACCTTCGGGGGTAGGAACACCGGGGAGCTGTTTTTT
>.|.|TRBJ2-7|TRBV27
CASSGQFSSYEQYF
TGTGCCAGCAGTGGACAGTTTAGCTCCTACGAGCAGTACTTC
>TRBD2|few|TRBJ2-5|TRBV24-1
CATSPSGGHREQYF
TGTGCCACCAGCCCTAGCGGGGGGCACAGGGAGCAGTACTTC
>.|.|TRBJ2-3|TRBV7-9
CASSASLRGTDTQYF
TGTGCCAGCAGCGCGAGCCTCCGAGGCACAGATACGCAGTATTTT
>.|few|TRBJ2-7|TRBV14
CASSQAGAGGMYEQYF
TGTGCCAGCAGCCAAGCAGGGGCTGGCGGTATGTACGAGCAGTACTTC
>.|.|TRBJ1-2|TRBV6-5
CATKSGPVSGYTF
TGTGCCACCAAGTCGGGGCCAGTGAGTGGCTACACCTTC
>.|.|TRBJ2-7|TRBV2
CASSDTGMGEQYF
TGTGCCAGCAGTGATACTGGGATGGGGGAGCAGTACTTC
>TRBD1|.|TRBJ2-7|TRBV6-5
CASRTTGGEAQYF
TGTGCCAGCAGGACGACAGGGGGGGAGGCCCAGTACTTC
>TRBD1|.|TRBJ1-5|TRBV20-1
CSASRDRVNPYQPQHF
TGCAGTGCTAGCCGGGACAGGGTCAACCCCTATCAGCCCCAGCATTTT
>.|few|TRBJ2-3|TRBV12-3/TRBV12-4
CASSVKGNTDTQYF
TGTGCCAGCAGTGTGAAGGGGAACACAGATACGCAGTATTTT
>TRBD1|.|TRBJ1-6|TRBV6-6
CASSRPGTGAYNSPLHF
TGTGCCAGCAGCCGACCAGGGACAGGCGCCTATAATTCACCCCTCCACTTT
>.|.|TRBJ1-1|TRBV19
CASSEQGNTEAFF
TGTGCCAGTAGTGAACAGGGGAACACTGAAGCTTTCTTT
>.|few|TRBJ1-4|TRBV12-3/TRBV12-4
CASSFDRNEKLFF
TGTGCCAGCAGTTTTGACAGGAATGAAAAACTGTTTTTT